This T cell receptor (beta chain) was observed in a study of identical twins. In germline, CDR1 is SGDLS, CDR2 YYNGEE. The CDR3 sequence is 15 residues long. V was pared by 0 bases and J by 2 bases, with 9 bases between. Each cDNA held unique molecular identifiers, and template switching gave it a universal primer site. MiXCR, run by TCRdb on the 5' RACE reads, gives a single entry per CDR3 protein. The table lists 700,000 or so distinct CDR3 sequences, approximately 22% of them singletons. This clonotype was counted a few times. Its antigen is unknown. Findings of the study overall: For monozygotic twins, models underestimated out-of-frame TCR alpha sharing.

The sample was also reused in another study, on T cells expressing NK-cell markers. According to that study: Over 5 donors carried dominant NKG2C+ clonotypes that made up about 1.0-7.0% of their CD8+ T cells. The leading position in the CD3+CD56-NKG2C+ fraction of several donors also went to these clonotypes.

The receptor comes from a woman aged 18-29 years in good health. Specimen: PBMCs. This chain links TRBV9 with TRBJ2-1; TRBD2 is a possible D gene (5 bases). DNA for the CDR3: TGTGCCAGCAGCGTAGGAAGCGGAACCTACAATGAGCAGTTCTTC. It specifies CASSVGSGTYNEQFF. Full variable domain (remainder filled in from reference TRBV9 and TRBJ2-1): DSGVTQTPKHLITATGQRVTLRCSPRSGDLSVYWYQQSLDQGLQFLIQYYNGEERAKGNILERFSAQQFPDLHSELNLSSLELGDSALYFCASSVGSGTYNEQFFGPGTRLTVL.